This T cell receptor beta chain emerged from a study of Tregs in tolerant kidney transplant recipients. Unstimulated regulatory T cells (CD4+CD25+CD127-), CD4+CD25- non-regulatory cells, CD4 and CD8 cells were FACS-sorted from thawed PBMCs. The CDR3 covers 14 residues. Germline V gene lookup returns CDR1 ENHRY and CDR2 SYGVKD. This clone was detected once. Its specificity is unknown. The assay was immunoSEQ multiplex PCR, and TCRdb's table has in-frame clones only and misses some. The sample consists of approximately 260,000 clones, roughly 84% of them appearing once. The study, taken as a whole, reports: Activated donor B cell expansion appeared to reveal the most relevant donor-specific TCRbeta repertoire. Findings come from small patient numbers and require larger validation.

Sequenced sample: CD4+ T cells from blood. The V call is TRBV10-3, the J call TRBJ2-5, with 9 nucleotides matching TRBD1. The end of the DNA is better explained by TRBJ2-7, so the J call may be wrong. This clonotype originated in a human donor in good health. Here the CDR3 DNA reads TGTGCCATCAGTGACGGGACAGGGTCCTACGAGCAGTACTTC. Encoded protein: CAISDGTGSYEQYF.